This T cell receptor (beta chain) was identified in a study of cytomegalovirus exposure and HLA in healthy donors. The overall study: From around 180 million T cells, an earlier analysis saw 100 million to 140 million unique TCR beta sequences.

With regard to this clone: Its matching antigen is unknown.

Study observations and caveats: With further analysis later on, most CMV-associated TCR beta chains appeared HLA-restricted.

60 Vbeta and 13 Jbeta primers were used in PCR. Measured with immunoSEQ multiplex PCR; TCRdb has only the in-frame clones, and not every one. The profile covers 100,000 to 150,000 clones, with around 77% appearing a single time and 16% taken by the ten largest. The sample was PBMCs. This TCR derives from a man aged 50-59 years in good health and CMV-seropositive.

CDR3 loop: CASGRGVREQFF. The DNA of the CDR3 is TGTGCTAGTGGCAGGGGGGTTAGGGAGCAGTTCTTC. This chain joins TRBV12-5 and TRBJ2-1, with D perhaps TRBD1 (7 bases). The CDR3 is 12 amino acids. Germline lookup yields CDR1 LGHNT and CDR2 FRNRAP. Deletions cut 6 bases from V and 10 bases from J, with 13 bases between.